The 32 T cell receptor beta chains below all came from one sample that was sequenced in a study of blood T cell repertoires in COVID-19. TCRdb's copy holds only in-frame clones and misses some; the assay was immunoSEQ multiplex PCR. The data hold hundreds of thousands of clones, with approximately 90% observed a single time. Sequences were obtained from peripheral blood. The receptors here all came from a man between 18 and 29 years old with active or convalescent COVID-19.

This clone has only one observation. The V gene is TRBV4-2, the J gene TRBJ2-5; TRBD1 matches 7 bases. CDR1 and CDR2 (germline): LGHNA, YNFKEQ. CDR3 size: 15 residues. Trimming took 0 bases from V and 3 from J; bases not matched to a gene: 4. CDR3 bases: TGTGCCAGCAGCCAAGATTCTGGACAGGAAGAGACCCAGTACTTC. The encoded protein is CASSQDSGQEETQYF.

This chain uses TRBV3-1 (or the pseudogene TRBV3-2) with TRBJ1-2; 7 nucleotides align to TRBD1. V was pared by 4 bases and J by 7 bases, with 9 bases of the junction left unmatched. Germline lookup yields CDR1 LGHDT and CDR2 YNNKEL (reference sequence). The CDR3 is 14 amino acids. The DNA for the CDR3 is TGTGCCAGCAGCCCCCCGGGGACAGTCCCTGGCTACACCTTC. This translates into CASSPPGTVPGYTF.

V usage is TRBV6-5 and J usage is TRBJ1-6, with TRBD1 identical over 7 bases. The CDR3 runs 16 residues. After removal of 2 bases from V and 5 bases from J, the junction contained 6 bases not matched to a gene. Germline V CDR1 and CDR2: MNHEY, SVGAGI. This chain's CDR3 is CASSYDSTGDNSPLHF. CDR3 sequence (DNA): TGTGCCAGCAGTTACGATTCTACAGGGGATAATTCACCCCTCCACTTT.

The J gene is TRBJ1-1, the V gene TRBV19; D not certain. V lost 2 bases and J 2 bases, leaving 6 bases between the germline ends. The CDR3 is 13 amino acids. Germline loops: CDR1 LNHDA, CDR2 SQIVND (reference sequence). DNA for the CDR3: TGTGCCAGTAGTATAACAGAAAACACTGAAGCTTTCTTT. This encodes CASSITENTEAFF.

This clone has more than one count but fewer than ten. The chain employs TRBV15 and TRBJ1-5; D ambiguous. Germline CDR1 is LNHNV and CDR2 is YYDKDF (reference sequence). V was shortened by 0 bases and J by 7 bases, with 7 bases between the two germline ends. The CDR3 sequence is 13 residues long. The DNA of the CDR3 is TGTGCCACCAGCAGAGATTCAGGACAGCCCCAGCATTTT. It translates to CATSRDSGQPQHF. The variable domain in full, completed from reference TRBV15 and TRBJ1-5, reads DAMVIQNPRYQVTQFGKPVTLSCSQTLNHNVMYWYQQKSSQAPKLLFHYYDKDFNNEADTPDNFQSRRPNTSFCFLDIRSPGLGDTAMYLCATSRDSGQPQHFGDGTRLSIL.

CDR3 residues: CAWSVRGPDGYTF. The CDR3 DNA sequence: TGTGCCTGGAGTGTCAGGGGGCCGGATGGCTACACCTTC. V gene TRBV30 combines with J gene TRBJ1-2; 8 bases are shared with TRBD1. V shed 0 bases and J 6 bases; nucleotides not matched to a gene: 3. Germline lookup yields CDR1 GTSNPN and CDR2 SVGIG (reference sequence). This CDR3 comprises 13 residues.

The chain has TRBV5-4 and TRBJ2-3, with 7 bases lining up with TRBD2. CDR3 length: 16 residues. Germline V CDR1 and CDR2: SGHNT, YYREEE (reference sequence). V was pared by 1 base and J by 4 bases, with 9 bases of the junction left unmatched. CDR3 in amino acids: CASSLIGGAGADTQYF. The CDR3, as DNA: TGTGCCAGCAGCTTGATCGGCGGGGCGGGGGCAGATACGCAGTATTTT.

The V gene is TRBV28, the J gene TRBJ1-5, with no clear D. This CDR3 comprises 17 residues. Germline CDR1 is MDHEN and CDR2 is SYDVKM. The V end lost 1 base, the J end lost 0 bases, and 13 bases lay between the germline ends. CDR3 loop: CASSLFRQTVSNQPQHF. CDR3 nucleotides: TGTGCCAGCAGTTTATTTCGGCAGACTGTTAGCAATCAGCCCCAGCATTTT.

This chain links TRBV6-2 or TRBV6-3 with TRBJ1-6; 9 bases agree with TRBD1. The CDR3 is 16 residues long. Germline trimming cut 6 bases from V and 5 bases from J; bases unmatched to any gene: 8. The germline V gene encodes CDR1 MNHEY and CDR2 SVGEGT. CDR3 in DNA: TGTGCCAGCAGCAAACAGGGGGCCGTCGATAATTCACCCCTCCACTTT. It yields the protein CASSKQGAVDNSPLHF.

A note on this clone: Additional DNA sequences in this sample encode the identical CDR3. The V and J genes are TRBV13 and TRBJ1-3; the D gene is possibly TRBD1 (5 bases). The germline gives CDR1 PRHDT, CDR2 FYEKMQ (reference sequence). The CDR3 spans 14 residues. Between the trimmed V and J ends, which lost 2 bases and 1 base, there was a span of 6 bases. CDR3 in amino acids: CASSLRGSGNTIYF. Here the CDR3 DNA reads TGTGCCAGCAGCTTACGGGGGTCTGGAAACACCATATATTTT.

This chain uses TRBV5-1 with TRBJ2-7, with 7 nucleotides matching TRBD1. Germline V gene lookup returns CDR1 SGHRS and CDR2 YFSETQ. CDR3 length equals 15 residues. Germline trimming cut 8 bases from V and 7 bases from J; bases unmatched to any gene: 18. The CDR3 here is CASSPAGTALREQYF. The CDR3 DNA reads as TGCGCCAGTAGTCCCGCCGGGACAGCCCTGCGGGAGCAGTACTTC.

The rearrangement uses TRBV5-4 and TRBJ2-1, with D perhaps TRBD1 (6 bases). CDR1 and CDR2 from the germline V gene are SGHNT and YYREEE (reference sequence). V was cut by 0 bases and J by 4 bases, with 11 bases left in between. This CDR3 comprises 15 residues. The CDR3 coding sequence is TGTGCCAGCAGCTTGGAAGGACAGACTTACAATGAGCAGTTCTTC. Protein: CASSLEGQTYNEQFF.

The V call is TRBV28, the J call TRBJ2-2; weak D call: TRBD1 (5 bases). V was cut by 5 bases and J by 5 bases, with 9 bases left in between. The CDR3 extends over 13 amino acids. Germline CDR1 is MDHEN and CDR2 is SYDVKM. The CDR3: CASSIDRTGELFF. The CDR3, as DNA: TGTGCCAGCAGTATTGACAGAACCGGGGAGCTGTTTTTT.

V is TRBV11-3 and J is TRBJ1-1; D is undetermined. Germline lookup yields CDR1 SGHNT and CDR2 YENEEA. The ends were cut back, 2 bases at V and 0 bases at J, with 4 bases in the middle. The CDR3 has 13 amino acids. This chain's CDR3 is CASSLSVNTEAFF. The DNA of the CDR3 is TGTGCCAGCAGCTTATCAGTGAACACTGAAGCTTTCTTT.

J is TRBJ1-6 and V is TRBV14; D possibly corresponds to TRBD1 (6 bases). Trimming pared 2 bases from V and 14 bases from J, leaving 13 bases between. Per the germline V gene, CDR1 is SGHDN and CDR2 is FVKESK. CDR3 length: 13 amino acids. CDR3 residues: CASSQILQGTLHF. The CDR3, as DNA: TGTGCCAGCAGCCAAATACTACAGGGCACCCTCCACTTT.

The chain joins TRBV9 to TRBJ1-3; D is undetermined. V dropped 4 bases and J dropped 4 bases, with 21 bases sitting between them. In germline, CDR1 is SGDLS, CDR2 YYNGEE. The length of the CDR3 is 17 residues. This chain's CDR3 is CASSPSSPGSLGNTIYF. As DNA, the CDR3 is TGTGCCAGCAGCCCGTCCTCCCCGGGTTCCCTCGGAAACACCATATATTTT.

V usage is TRBV14 and J usage is TRBJ2-7, with 10 nucleotides matching TRBD1. The junction had 8 bases not matched to a gene; V was cut back by 2 bases and J by 1 base. The germline V gene encodes CDR1 SGHDN and CDR2 FVKESK. The CDR3 has 17 amino acids. CDR3 sequence (DNA): TGTGCCAGCAGCCAATTGGGGACAGGGGTAATTTCCTACGAGCAGTACTTC. It is translated as CASSQLGTGVISYEQYF.

The chain links TRBV30 to TRBJ2-2; 13 nucleotides agree with TRBD2. The CDR3 has 16 amino acids. The V and J ends lost 7 bases and 4 bases, in that order; junction bases with no gene match: 9. Germline loops: CDR1 GTSNPN, CDR2 SVGIG (reference sequence). The CDR3 coding sequence is TGTGCCTCCTACGGACTAGCGGGGGTTGTCACCGGGGAGCTGTTTTTT. Protein: CASYGLAGVVTGELFF.

This chain connects TRBV12-3 or TRBV12-4 to TRBJ2-7, with TRBD2 as a possible D gene (5 bases). CDR3 size: 12 residues. V lost 4 bases, J lost 2 bases, and 6 bases lay in between. CDR3: CASSYGTYEQYF. The CDR3 DNA follows: TGTGCCAGCAGTTACGGGACCTACGAGCAGTACTTC.

This rearrangement joins TRBV19 to TRBJ2-7, with 7 bases matching TRBD1. This CDR3 has 13 amino acids. Germline loops: CDR1 LNHDA, CDR2 SQIVND (reference sequence). J lost 4 bases, V lost 3 bases, and 3 bases had no gene match. The CDR3 DNA reads TGTGCCAGTAGTATCGAACAGGGGTACGAGCAGTACTTC. This sequence encodes CASSIEQGYEQYF.

The chain joins TRBV11-3 to TRBJ1-6; TRBD1 is a possible D gene (5 bases). The V and J ends lost 1 base and 10 bases respectively, with 8 bases between them. The CDR3 is 13 amino acids. Germline loops: CDR1 SGHNT, CDR2 YENEEA. CDR3 DNA sequence: TGTGCCAGCAGCTTAGTCCGGGGGTCACCCCTCCACTTT. It codes for CASSLVRGSPLHF.

This clone appeared once. The chain uses TRBV28 and TRBJ2-5, with 10 positions matching TRBD2. Germline loops: CDR1 MDHEN, CDR2 SYDVKM. V lost 4 bases and J lost 5; bases outside the gene matches: 1. The CDR3 extends over 13 amino acids. The CDR3, as DNA: TGTGCCAGCAGTTGGGGACTAGCGGAGACCCAGTACTTC. Its translation is CASSWGLAETQYF.

The DNA of the CDR3 is TGTGCCTGGGCGGAGGCAGGGGGTTCACCCCTCCACTTT. Translating it yields CAWAEAGGSPLHF. V gene TRBV30 combines with J gene TRBJ1-6; 7 positions match TRBD1. The V and J ends lost 5 bases and 9 bases, in that order; junction bases with no gene match: 7. This CDR3 is built from 13 residues. In germline, CDR1 is GTSNPN, CDR2 SVGIG (reference sequence).

The V and J genes are TRBV30 and TRBJ1-1; D may be TRBD1 (6 bases). Trimming cost V 2 bases and J 1 base, with 23 bases left between them. Germline CDR1 is GTSNPN and CDR2 is SVGIG (reference sequence). The CDR3 is made up of 18 amino acids. The CDR3 sequence: CAWSSGGGLSLTNTEAFF. For the CDR3, the DNA is TGTGCCTGGAGTTCGGGGGGCGGGTTGTCCCTGACGAACACTGAAGCTTTCTTT.

CDR3 sequence reads: CASSPEDSSNQPQHF. The CDR3 DNA reads TGTGCCAGCAGCCCAGAAGACAGTAGCAATCAGCCCCAGCATTTT. V usage is TRBV5-5 and J usage is TRBJ1-5; a weak D match, TRBD1 (5 bases). Trimming stripped 4 bases from V and 0 bases from J, with 11 bases between. Germline assignment: CDR1 SGHKS and CDR2 YYEKEE (reference sequence). The CDR3 has 15 residues.

This chain joins TRBV15 and TRBJ2-1, with 8 bases fitting TRBD2. Germline loops: CDR1 LNHNV, CDR2 YYDKDF (reference sequence). The CDR3 is 17 residues long. The junction had 8 bases not matched to a gene; V was cut back by 0 bases and J by 4 bases. The CDR3 sequence is CATSRDRAGARYNEQFF. For the CDR3, the DNA is TGTGCCACCAGCAGAGATCGAGCGGGGGCCAGATACAATGAGCAGTTCTTC.

The V call is TRBV20-1, the J call TRBJ1-6, with 10 bases identical to TRBD1. Trimming removed 6 bases from V and 8 bases from J; junction bases left unmatched: 7. The CDR3 sequence is 14 residues long. The germline V gene encodes CDR1 DFQATT and CDR2 SNEGSKA (reference sequence). The CDR3 DNA follows: TGCAGTGCCAGTCCCGGGACAGGGGATTCACCCCTCCACTTT. It codes for CSASPGTGDSPLHF.

This clone was seen just once. The genes are TRBV28 and TRBJ1-4; the D is unclear. The CDR3 length is 12 residues. With 9 bases removed from V and 0 bases from J, the gap between germline ends came to 5 bases. CDR1 is MDHEN and CDR2 is SYDVKM in the germline V gene. The CDR3: CASRATNEKLFF. The CDR3 bases are TGTGCCAGTCGAGCAACTAATGAAAAACTGTTTTTT.

The chain joins TRBV11-2 to TRBJ1-1, with TRBD1 matching 9 bases. Per the germline V gene, CDR1 is SGHAT and CDR2 is FQNNGV. This CDR3 comprises 16 residues. J was trimmed by 7 bases and V by 2 bases; bases with no gene match: 11. Written as DNA, the CDR3 is TGTGCCAGCAGCTTATTATTGGGGGGACAGGGAGGTGAAGCTTTCTTT. Translating gives CASSLLLGGQGGEAFF.

This clone came up a few times. The chain has TRBV11-2 and TRBJ1-1; D remains ambiguous. Germline lookup yields CDR1 SGHAT and CDR2 FQNNGV. There are 14 residues in the CDR3. V was trimmed by 2 bases and J by 7 bases, leaving 14 bases between them. The CDR3 loop reads CASSLIRGSDEAFF. The CDR3 coding sequence is TGTGCCAGCAGCTTAATACGGGGATCCGATGAAGCTTTCTTT.

This sequence joins TRBV27 and TRBJ2-7; no definite D call. The germline CDR1 and CDR2 sequences are MNHEY and SMNVEV (reference sequence). Trimming cost V 9 bases and J 6 bases, with 15 bases left between them. This CDR3 has 12 residues. The CDR3 nucleotides read TGTGCCAGTTCACAAGGAGCCCGCGAGCAGTACTTC. Its translation: CASSQGAREQYF.

This chain joins TRBV27 and TRBJ2-7; TRBD1 matches 10 bases. Looked up from germline, CDR1 is MNHEY and CDR2 is SMNVEV (reference sequence). Trimming removed 8 bases from V and 4 bases from J; junction bases left unmatched: 20. The CDR3 is 18 amino acids. The CDR3 sequence: CASPNRQDRGLWSYEQYF. In nucleotides, the CDR3 is TGTGCCAGCCCGAATAGGCAGGACAGGGGGTTGTGGAGTTACGAGCAGTACTTC.